A single sample gave rise to the 29 T cell receptor beta chains below, sequenced in a study of OX40 agonist ivuxolimab in advanced cancers. Only in-frame clones appear in the TCRdb table, and some are missing; sequencing was by immunoSEQ multiplex PCR. The sample has more than 75,000 clones; roughly 91% are singletons. Sequencing was performed on CD4+ or CD8+ T cells sorted from blood, taken in a trial of the OX40 agonist ivuxolimab. Receptor source: an adult with an advanced solid tumor such as melanoma, head and neck, liver or kidney cancer.

The chain carries TRBV11-2 and TRBJ2-7; a possible D gene is TRBD1 (6 bases). Germline V lookup: CDR1 SGHAT, CDR2 FQNNGV. The V end was cut by 4 bases, the J end by 6 bases, with 16 bases between. CDR3 length equals 14 residues. The CDR3 DNA is TGTGCCAGCAGCTCGGGACAAGCCGTCGGCGAGCAGTACTTC. It codes for CASSSGQAVGEQYF.

V is TRBV7-6 and J is TRBJ2-5; no definite D call. The last part of the DNA fits TRBJ2-7 better; the J call may be wrong. The CDR3 is 15 amino acids. Germline assignment: CDR1 SGHVS and CDR2 FNYEAQ. Written as DNA, the CDR3 is TGTGCCAGCAGCTTAGCGGTCGCAGGCGGCTACGAGCAGTACTTC. This translates into CASSLAVAGGYEQYF.

The chain links TRBV11-3 to TRBJ2-3; D not certain. Trimming cost V 1 base and J 5 bases, with 1 base left between them. Germline V gene sequence: CDR1 SGHNT, CDR2 YENEEA. This CDR3 region has 11 residues. This chain's CDR3 is CASSLGDTQYF. CDR3 nucleotides: TGTGCCAGCAGCTTAGGAGATACGCAGTATTTT.

This chain uses TRBV27 with TRBJ1-4; 7 bases fit TRBD1. Unmatched junction bases numbered 8, after V lost 0 bases and J lost 4 bases. Germline lookup yields CDR1 MNHEY and CDR2 SMNVEV (reference sequence). This CDR3 comprises 17 residues. CDR3 in amino acids: CASSLSRTQGLNEKLFF. The CDR3 DNA is TGTGCCAGCAGTTTATCGCGTACACAGGGGCTTAATGAAAAACTGTTTTTT.

The chain has TRBV9 and TRBJ2-3; D is tentatively TRBD1 or TRBD2 (5 bases each). Germline CDR1 reads SGDLS; CDR2 reads YYNGEE. The CDR3 runs to 15 residues. Trimming took 0 bases from V and 0 from J, leaving 8 bases between them. CDR3: CASSVVGDSTDTQYF. The CDR3 region has the DNA TGTGCCAGCAGCGTAGTCGGGGACAGCACAGATACGCAGTATTTT.

This chain connects TRBV7-8 to TRBJ1-5, with D perhaps matching TRBD1 (6 bases). V lost 1 base and J 0 bases, leaving 10 bases between the germline ends. CDR1 and CDR2 from the germline V gene are SGHVS and FQNEAQ. The CDR3 runs to 16 residues. The CDR3 region is CASSLEGTSSNQPQHF. CDR3 in DNA: TGTGCCAGCAGCTTAGAGGGGACAAGTAGCAATCAGCCCCAGCATTTT.

V is TRBV14 and J is TRBJ1-1; D gene ambiguous. The CDR3 is made up of 13 amino acids. Germline V CDR1 and CDR2: SGHDN, FVKESK. Deletions cut 1 base from V and 4 bases from J, with 7 bases between. The CDR3 coding sequence is TGTGCCAGCAGCCAAGCCTTTGGCACTGAAGCTTTCTTT. Translated: CASSQAFGTEAFF.

This chain joins TRBV28 and TRBJ1-1; D not certain. The CDR3 sequence is 13 residues long. The V and J ends lost 5 bases and 0 bases respectively, with 7 bases between them. Germline CDR1 reads MDHEN; CDR2 reads SYDVKM. The CDR3 here is CASSLPMNTEAFF. The CDR3 region has the DNA TGTGCCAGCAGTCTCCCAATGAACACTGAAGCTTTCTTT.

Notes on this clone: Within the sample, other DNA sequences also encode this same CDR3. The chain couples TRBV9 to TRBJ2-1; D may be TRBD1 (6 bases). The CDR3 is 15 amino acids. V lost 1 base, J lost 3 bases, and 11 bases lay in between. CDR1 is SGDLS and CDR2 is YYNGEE in the germline V gene. As DNA, the CDR3 is TGTGCCAGCAGCGTAACAGGGAGCAGCTACAATGAGCAGTTCTTC. As protein: CASSVTGSSYNEQFF.

The chain carries TRBV19 and TRBJ2-7; a weak D match, TRBD2 (5 bases). The CDR3 is 11 residues long. V shed 5 bases and J shed 6 bases, with 8 bases lying between them. CDR1 is LNHDA and CDR2 is SQIVND in the germline V gene (reference sequence). Here the CDR3 reads CASSFAGEQYF. The CDR3 DNA sequence: TGTGCCAGTAGTTTTGCGGGCGAGCAGTACTTC.

This clone has only a few counts. The CDR3 region has the DNA TGTGCCAGCTCACCACCCGGGACTGTCTACGAGCAGTACTTC. Residues: CASSPPGTVYEQYF. The chain carries TRBV18 and TRBJ2-7, with D possibly TRBD2 on 6 matching bases. Per germline, CDR1 KGHSH and CDR2 LQKENI. The V and J ends lost 0 bases and 3 bases respectively, with 9 bases between them. This CDR3 is built from 14 residues.

V is TRBV9 and J is TRBJ2-1, with D uncertain. This CDR3 spans 16 amino acids. Germline V lookup: CDR1 SGDLS, CDR2 YYNGEE. V lost 3 bases and J 4 bases, leaving 17 bases between the germline ends. The DNA of the CDR3 is TGTGCCAGCAGCGAGGGAAGCCAGGTGGGGTACAATGAGCAGTTCTTC. Protein: CASSEGSQVGYNEQFF.

The chain has TRBV19 and TRBJ2-1, with D possibly TRBD2 on 5 matching bases. Trimming cost V 4 bases and J 0 bases, with 10 bases left between them. Per germline, CDR1 LNHDA and CDR2 SQIVND (reference sequence). The CDR3 covers 15 residues. CDR3 region: CASSTGTSSYNEQFF. Here the CDR3 DNA reads TGTGCCAGTAGTACAGGTACTAGCTCCTACAATGAGCAGTTCTTC.

This chain links TRBV5-1 with TRBJ1-3; no definite D call. The V gene lost 4 bases and the J gene lost 4 bases, with 18 bases spanning the gap. This CDR3 comprises 16 residues. From germline, CDR1 is SGHRS and CDR2 YFSETQ. CDR3 sequence reads: CASSPSRREGGNTIYF. For the CDR3, the DNA is TGCGCCAGCAGCCCCTCGCGAAGGGAAGGAGGAAACACCATATATTTT.

CDR3 protein: CASSEMSIGGNEKLFF. The CDR3 DNA follows: TGTGCCAGCAGTGAAATGAGTATAGGGGGCAATGAAAAACTGTTTTTT. The chain recombines TRBV6-1 with TRBJ1-4, with 7 bases aligning to TRBD1. The CDR3 contains 16 residues. With 2 bases clipped from V and 5 bases from J, the junction kept 8 bases outside the gene matches. In germline, CDR1 is MNHNS, CDR2 SASEGT.

This clone has just a few counts. The rearrangement uses TRBV5-1 and TRBJ2-1; no reliable D call. CDR1 is SGHRS and CDR2 is YFSETQ in the germline V gene. The CDR3 has 13 amino acids. Trimming took off 6 bases at V and 5 bases at J, with 12 bases between the two ends. As DNA, the CDR3 is TGCGCCAGCAACCCCGGTGGAGACAATGAGCAGTTCTTC. It codes for CASNPGGDNEQFF.

This rearrangement joins TRBV30 to TRBJ2-5; TRBD2 aligns across 9 bases. CDR3 length equals 14 residues. Trimming at V came to 2 bases and at J to 5 bases, leaving 6 bases not matched to a gene. Looked up from germline, CDR1 is GTSNPN and CDR2 is SVGIG (reference sequence). The CDR3 DNA is TGTGCCTGGAGTTACAGCGGGGGGTATGAGACCCAGTACTTC. Its protein is CAWSYSGGYETQYF.

This clone was counted once. The chain has TRBV19 and TRBJ2-7; the D gene is possibly TRBD1 (5 bases). The CDR3 consists of 13 residues. CDR1 and CDR2 (germline): LNHDA, SQIVND (reference sequence). With 4 bases removed from V and 4 bases from J, the gap between germline ends came to 11 bases. CDR3 DNA: TGTGCCAGTAGTAACCAGGGTGGGTACGAGCAGTACTTC. Its protein is CASSNQGGYEQYF. Full variable domain (remainder filled in from reference TRBV19 and TRBJ2-7): DGGITQSPKYLFRKEGQNVTLSCEQNLNHDAMYWYRQDPGQGLRLIYYSQIVNDFQKGDIAEGYSVSREKKESFPLTVTSAQKNPTAFYLCASSNQGGYEQYFGPGTRLTVT.

The chain is built from TRBV5-1 and TRBJ2-5; 7 nucleotides agree with TRBD1. V dropped 4 bases and J dropped 3; count of bases not matched to a gene: 6. This CDR3 region has 14 residues. Germline CDR1 is SGHRS and CDR2 is YFSETQ. In DNA form, the CDR3 reads TGCGCCAGCAGCCCGGGACAGCCTAAAGAGACCCAGTACTTC. Amino acids: CASSPGQPKETQYF.

The chain joins TRBV19 to TRBJ2-2, with D uncertain. CDR3 size: 16 residues. The ends were cut back, 5 bases at V and 5 bases at J, with 18 bases in the middle. Germline CDR1 and CDR2: LNHDA and SQIVND (reference sequence). CDR3: CASSVVVSSLTGELFF. CDR3 bases: TGTGCCAGTAGTGTTGTCGTGTCTAGTCTAACCGGGGAGCTGTTTTTT.

This chain uses TRBV7-9 with TRBJ2-7; TRBD1 might be the D (5 bases). V lost 0 bases, J lost 2 bases, and 8 bases lay in between. Germline loops: CDR1 SEHNR, CDR2 FQNEAQ (reference sequence). The CDR3 sequence is 14 residues long. CDR3 bases: TGTGCCAGCAGCTTAGCAGGACAAGCCTACGAGCAGTACTTC. Encoded protein: CASSLAGQAYEQYF.

This chain joins TRBV25-1 and TRBJ2-7; tentatively, D is TRBD2 (5 bases). The germline CDR1 and CDR2 sequences are MGHDK and SYGVNS. Between the trimmed V and J ends, which lost 4 bases and 2 bases, there was a span of 12 bases. The CDR3 totals 14 residues. The DNA for the CDR3 is TGTGCCAGCAGTGCTCCCGGGAACACCTACGAGCAGTACTTC. Translation: CASSAPGNTYEQYF.

The rearrangement links TRBV27 to TRBJ2-1; a weak D match, TRBD2 (5 bases). The CDR3 extends over 16 amino acids. Germline V lookup: CDR1 MNHEY, CDR2 SMNVEV (reference sequence). Trimming removed 0 bases at V and 1 base at J, with 10 bases between. The CDR3 DNA reads as TGTGCCAGCAGTTTATCGAGGGAGTTTTCCTACAATGAGCAGTTCTTC. Protein: CASSLSREFSYNEQFF.

V usage is TRBV5-6 and J usage is TRBJ1-1, with a weak D call TRBD1 (6 bases). This CDR3 has 13 amino acids. V was trimmed by 4 bases and J by 8 bases, leaving 15 bases between them. Germline loops: CDR1 SGHDT, CDR2 YYEEEE. The CDR3 nucleotides read TGTGCCAGCAGCCCTCGGGGGCCCCGAGAAGCTTTCTTT. Residues: CASSPRGPREAFF. The full variable domain, in which reference TRBV5-6 and TRBJ1-1 provide the parts outside the CDR3, is DAGVTQSPTHLIKTRGQQVTLRCSPKSGHDTVSWYQQALGQGPQFIFQYYEEEERQRGNFPDRFSGHQFPNYSSELNVNALLLGDSALYLCASSPRGPREAFFGQGTRLTVV.

The chain combines TRBV25-1 with TRBJ2-1; TRBD1 matches 10 bases. CDR1 and CDR2 (germline): MGHDK, SYGVNS. This CDR3 region has 15 residues. The junction had 1 base not matched to a gene; V was cut back by 1 base and J by 4 bases. CDR3 in DNA: TGTGCCAGCAGTGAATGGACAGGGGGTTACAATGAGCAGTTCTTC. This encodes CASSEWTGGYNEQFF. Combining the CDR3 with reference TRBV25-1 and TRBJ2-1 gives the whole variable domain EADIYQTPRYLVIGTGKKITLECSQTMGHDKMYWYQQDPGMELHLIHYSYGVNSTEKGDLSSESTVSRIRTEHFPLTLESARPSHTSQYLCASSEWTGGYNEQFFGPGTRLTVL.

V is TRBV28 and J is TRBJ2-1, with 9 bases fitting TRBD2. Germline CDR1 MDHEN, CDR2 SYDVKM. The CDR3 covers 15 residues. V lost 2 bases to trimming and J lost 4 bases; unmatched junction nucleotides: 3. This chain's CDR3 is CASSLGTSWYNEQFF. DNA of the CDR3: TGTGCCAGCAGTTTAGGGACTAGCTGGTACAATGAGCAGTTCTTC.

This clone turned up a few times. The chain uses TRBV4-2 and TRBJ2-3, with D hard to call. V was trimmed by 1 base and J by 3 bases, leaving 5 bases between them. CDR1 LGHNA and CDR2 YNFKEQ come from the germline V gene. This CDR3 spans 13 amino acids. This chain's CDR3 is CASSQVQTDTQYF. The CDR3 nucleotides are TGTGCCAGCAGCCAAGTTCAAACAGATACGCAGTATTTT.

The CDR3: CASTRQGFSYEQYF. CDR3 in DNA: TGTGCCAGCACCAGACAGGGGTTCTCCTACGAGCAGTACTTC. This chain connects TRBV5-5 to TRBJ2-7, with 8 bases lining up with TRBD1. Germline CDR1 SGHKS, CDR2 YYEKEE (reference sequence). The trim removed 6 bases at V and 0 bases at J, leaving 5 bases unmatched. The CDR3 has 14 amino acids.

The V gene is TRBV7-9, the J gene TRBJ2-7, with TRBD2 identical over 7 bases. J was trimmed by 3 bases and V by 2 bases; bases with no gene match: 7. The CDR3 loop spans 15 amino acids. Germline lookup yields CDR1 SEHNR and CDR2 FQNEAQ (reference sequence). The CDR3 DNA sequence: TGTGCCAGCAGCTTAACGGGGGGTCGATTCTACGAGCAGTACTTC. Protein sequence: CASSLTGGRFYEQYF.